The 14 T cell receptor beta chains listed next were all sequenced from one sample in a study of blood T cell repertoires in COVID-19. Sequencing was performed with immunoSEQ multiplex PCR; in TCRdb, only in-frame clones are kept and a portion is missing. The sample lists tens of thousands of clones, 86% seen once, with about 14% in the top ten. Sequencing input: peripheral blood. These receptor sequences come from a human donor in a cohort sampled during active COVID-19.

This clone has just a few counts. V and J are TRBV7-9 and TRBJ2-7, with TRBD1 as a possible D gene (6 bases). Trimming removed 3 bases from V and 2 bases from J, with 11 bases in between. This CDR3 region has 14 residues. CDR1 is SEHNR and CDR2 is FQNEAQ in the germline V gene (reference sequence). The CDR3, as DNA: TGTGCCAGCAGCTTTAGACAGGAACCCTACGAGCAGTACTTC. It is translated as CASSFRQEPYEQYF.

The CDR3 nucleotides are TGTGCCAGCAGTACGCCGGGACAGGGGAAGCAGTACTTC. The encoded protein is CASSTPGQGKQYF. The chain is built from TRBV28 and TRBJ2-7, with 10 bases matching TRBD1. The CDR3 loop spans 13 amino acids. With 5 bases clipped from V and 8 bases from J, the junction kept 6 bases outside the gene matches. Germline assignment: CDR1 MDHEN and CDR2 SYDVKM.

This clone was counted once. The CDR3 DNA reads as TGCGCCAGCAGCCAAGGGGTTCTATCGGGTTCACCCCTCCACTTT. It specifies CASSQGVLSGSPLHF. This chain joins TRBV4-1 and TRBJ1-6, with D unresolved. CDR1 and CDR2 from the germline V gene are MGHRA and YSYEKL. Trimming left V 1 base short and J 9 bases short, with 13 bases between. This CDR3 is 15 amino acids long.

The J gene is TRBJ1-1, the V gene TRBV7-9, with D unclear. CDR3 length equals 13 residues. CDR1 and CDR2 (germline): SEHNR, FQNEAQ (reference sequence). The V and J ends lost 3 bases and 2 bases respectively, with 7 bases between them. The CDR3 here is CASSFGGNTEAFF. DNA for the CDR3: TGTGCCAGCAGCTTCGGCGGAAACACTGAAGCTTTCTTT. Full variable domain (missing parts from reference TRBV7-9 and TRBJ1-1): DTGVSQNPRHKITKRGQNVTFRCDPISEHNRLYWYRQTLGQGPEFLTYFQNEAQLEKSRLLSDRFSAERPKGSFSTLEIQRTEQGDSAMYLCASSFGGNTEAFFGQGTRLTVV.

This chain connects TRBV19 to TRBJ2-1, with TRBD1 as a possible D gene (6 bases). The germline V gene encodes CDR1 LNHDA and CDR2 SQIVND (reference sequence). The V gene lost 3 bases and the J gene lost 5 bases, with 11 bases spanning the gap. This CDR3 comprises 14 residues. The CDR3, as DNA: TGTGCCAGTAGTATCGCTCAGGGGAACAATGAGCAGTTCTTC. Residues: CASSIAQGNNEQFF.

The J gene is TRBJ2-7, the V gene TRBV7-9; D possibly corresponds to TRBD1 (6 bases). This CDR3 is built from 14 residues. Between the trimmed V and J ends, which lost 0 bases and 6 bases, there was a span of 12 bases. Germline V gives CDR1 SEHNR, CDR2 FQNEAQ (reference sequence). The CDR3 sequence is CASSLANRESEQYF. CDR3 sequence (DNA): TGTGCCAGCAGCTTAGCGAACAGGGAAAGCGAGCAGTACTTC.

The rearrangement links TRBV18 to TRBJ2-7, with 8 bases lining up with TRBD2. Germline loops: CDR1 KGHSH, CDR2 LQKENI. The CDR3 consists of 15 residues. V lost 0 bases and J lost 9; bases outside the gene matches: 10. CDR3 region: CASSPPGTSSSGQYF. CDR3 nucleotide sequence: TGTGCCAGCTCACCACCCGGGACTAGTTCCTCCGGGCAGTACTTC.

The chain couples TRBV2 to TRBJ1-1, with no clear D. Trimming took off 3 bases at V and 0 bases at J, with 8 bases between the two ends. This CDR3 has 14 residues. CDR1 SNHLY and CDR2 FYNNEI come from the germline V gene. In DNA form, the CDR3 reads TGTGCCAGCAGTGATCACTCTTTGAACACTGAAGCTTTCTTT. Its protein is CASSDHSLNTEAFF.

This clone has just a few counts. J is TRBJ2-7 and V is TRBV19; TRBD1 agrees at 9 bases. The junction had 8 bases not matched to a gene; V was cut back by 5 bases and J by 3 bases. CDR3 size: 15 residues. Germline CDR1 LNHDA, CDR2 SQIVND (reference sequence). CDR3 sequence (DNA): TGTGCCAGTAGTTTAGGGACAGGGTATTACTACGAGCAGTACTTC. Its protein product is CASSLGTGYYYEQYF.

The V and J genes are TRBV2 and TRBJ2-2; TRBD1 agrees at 8 bases. Germline V gene data show CDR1 as SNHLY and CDR2 as FYNNEI. There are 14 residues in the CDR3. Trimming removed 9 bases from V and 5 bases from J; junction bases left unmatched: 8. This chain's CDR3 is CASTGQGETGELFF. Here the CDR3 DNA reads TGTGCCAGTACCGGACAGGGCGAAACCGGGGAGCTGTTTTTT.

The J gene is TRBJ1-6, the V gene TRBV7-8; 7 nucleotides align to TRBD1. This CDR3 comprises 16 residues. Germline-derived CDR1 and CDR2 are SGHVS and FQNEAQ. J lost 5 bases, V lost 6 bases, and 10 bases had no gene match. The DNA for the CDR3 is TGTGCCAGCAGTCGTACTTGGGGGACAGATAATTCACCCCTCCACTTT. Protein: CASSRTWGTDNSPLHF.

This clone appeared once. This sequence joins TRBV11-3 and TRBJ2-4, with D perhaps TRBD2 (5 bases). Germline assignment: CDR1 SGHNT and CDR2 YENEEA. The CDR3 sequence is 14 residues long. V was shortened by 1 base and J by 7 bases, with 11 bases between the two germline ends. CDR3 nucleotides: TGTGCCAGCAGCTTAGCTCGGACTGTTAACATTCAGTACTTC. Protein product: CASSLARTVNIQYF.

The V and J genes are TRBV24-1 and TRBJ2-7; 11 bases map to TRBD2. CDR1 is KGHDR and CDR2 is SFDVKD in the germline V gene. The CDR3 loop spans 18 amino acids. The junction had 17 bases not matched to a gene; V was cut back by 5 bases and J by 6 bases. CDR3: CATSGPTPETSGKAEQYF. CDR3 coding DNA: TGTGCCACCAGTGGCCCGACCCCCGAGACTAGCGGGAAGGCCGAGCAGTACTTC.

The V gene is TRBV15, the J gene TRBJ2-2; unclear D gene. The germline CDR1 and CDR2 sequences are LNHNV and YYDKDF (reference sequence). The CDR3 loop spans 13 amino acids. Trimming cost V 8 bases and J 1 base, with 8 bases left between them. CDR3 DNA sequence: TGTGCCACCGGGCAGGTGAACACCGGGGAGCTGTTTTTT. It codes for CATGQVNTGELFF.